The T cell receptor (beta chain) under discussion was sequenced for a study of shared clonotypes between healthy human individuals. Turning to the study itself: A donor's plate count was three for CD4 naive and three for CD4 memory; CD8 naive had two and CD8 memory one. Study-wide results and limits: Estimated clonotype richness was generally higher in naive than memory subsets.

Worth noting for this clone: No antigen is known for it.

J lost 1 base, V lost 5 bases, and 14 bases had no gene match. The CDR3 covers 17 residues. In germline, CDR1 is SGHAT, CDR2 FQNNGV. Adults of Caucasian background living in Nashville, Tennessee made up all donors. Sorted-subset replicate PCR reactions contained roughly 190 ng DNA, corresponding to tens of thousands of T cell genomes. The table came from immunoSEQ multiplex PCR; TCRdb's copy has only in-frame clones and leaves some out. The sample lists more than 2,000,000 clones, roughly nine tenths occurring once. The chain employs TRBV11-2 and TRBJ2-7; TRBD2 matches at 7 bases. The sequencing sample was made of naive CD4+ T cells sorted from blood. Specified subset: CD45RA+ positively selected. This TCR derives from a man between 18 and 29 years old in good health. The CDR3 loop is CASSLSAWAGESYEQYF. The CDR3 nucleotides read TGTGCCAGCAGCCTTTCTGCCTGGGCGGGAGAGTCCTACGAGCAGTACTTC.